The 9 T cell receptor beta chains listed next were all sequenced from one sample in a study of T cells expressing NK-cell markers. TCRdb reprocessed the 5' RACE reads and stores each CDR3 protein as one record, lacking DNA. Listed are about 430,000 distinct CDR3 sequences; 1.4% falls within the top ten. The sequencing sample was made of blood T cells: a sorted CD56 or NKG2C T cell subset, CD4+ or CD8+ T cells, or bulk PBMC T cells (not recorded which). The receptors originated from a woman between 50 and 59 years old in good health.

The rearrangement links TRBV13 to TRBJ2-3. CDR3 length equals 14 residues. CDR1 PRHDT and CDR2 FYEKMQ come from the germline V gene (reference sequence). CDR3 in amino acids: CASSLESFTDTQYF.

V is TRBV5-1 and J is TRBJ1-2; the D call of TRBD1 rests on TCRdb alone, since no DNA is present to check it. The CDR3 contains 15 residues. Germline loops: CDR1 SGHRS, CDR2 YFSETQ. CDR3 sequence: CASSLERTGLSGYTF.

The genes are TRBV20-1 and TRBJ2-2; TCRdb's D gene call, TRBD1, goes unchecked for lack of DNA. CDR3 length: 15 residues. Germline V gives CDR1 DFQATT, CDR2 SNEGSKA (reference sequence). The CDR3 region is CSAAPAGAGTGELFF.

CDR3 amino acids: CASSLDRFSLGTEAFF. V and J are TRBV5-1 and TRBJ1-1. The CDR3 length is 16 residues. CDR1 and CDR2 from the germline V gene are SGHRS and YFSETQ.

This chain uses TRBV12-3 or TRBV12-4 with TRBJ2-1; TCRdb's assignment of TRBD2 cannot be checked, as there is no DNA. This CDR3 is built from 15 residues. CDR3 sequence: CASRMTSGRYNEQFF.

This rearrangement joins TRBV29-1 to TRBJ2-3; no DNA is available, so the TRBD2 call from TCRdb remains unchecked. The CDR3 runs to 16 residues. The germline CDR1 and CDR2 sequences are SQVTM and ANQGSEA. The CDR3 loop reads CSVSSGRQLRADTQYF.

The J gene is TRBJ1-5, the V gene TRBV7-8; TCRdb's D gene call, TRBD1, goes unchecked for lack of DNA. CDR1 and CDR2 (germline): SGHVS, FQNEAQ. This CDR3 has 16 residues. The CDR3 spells CASSLSRGARNQPQHF.

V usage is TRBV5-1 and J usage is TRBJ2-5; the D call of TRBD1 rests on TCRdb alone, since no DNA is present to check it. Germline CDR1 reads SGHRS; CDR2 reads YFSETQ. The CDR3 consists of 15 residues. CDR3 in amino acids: CASSSPMGGQETQYF.

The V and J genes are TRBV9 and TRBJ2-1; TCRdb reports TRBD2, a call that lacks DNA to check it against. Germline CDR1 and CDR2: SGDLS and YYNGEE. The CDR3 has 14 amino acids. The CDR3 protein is CASTYSGESNEQFF.